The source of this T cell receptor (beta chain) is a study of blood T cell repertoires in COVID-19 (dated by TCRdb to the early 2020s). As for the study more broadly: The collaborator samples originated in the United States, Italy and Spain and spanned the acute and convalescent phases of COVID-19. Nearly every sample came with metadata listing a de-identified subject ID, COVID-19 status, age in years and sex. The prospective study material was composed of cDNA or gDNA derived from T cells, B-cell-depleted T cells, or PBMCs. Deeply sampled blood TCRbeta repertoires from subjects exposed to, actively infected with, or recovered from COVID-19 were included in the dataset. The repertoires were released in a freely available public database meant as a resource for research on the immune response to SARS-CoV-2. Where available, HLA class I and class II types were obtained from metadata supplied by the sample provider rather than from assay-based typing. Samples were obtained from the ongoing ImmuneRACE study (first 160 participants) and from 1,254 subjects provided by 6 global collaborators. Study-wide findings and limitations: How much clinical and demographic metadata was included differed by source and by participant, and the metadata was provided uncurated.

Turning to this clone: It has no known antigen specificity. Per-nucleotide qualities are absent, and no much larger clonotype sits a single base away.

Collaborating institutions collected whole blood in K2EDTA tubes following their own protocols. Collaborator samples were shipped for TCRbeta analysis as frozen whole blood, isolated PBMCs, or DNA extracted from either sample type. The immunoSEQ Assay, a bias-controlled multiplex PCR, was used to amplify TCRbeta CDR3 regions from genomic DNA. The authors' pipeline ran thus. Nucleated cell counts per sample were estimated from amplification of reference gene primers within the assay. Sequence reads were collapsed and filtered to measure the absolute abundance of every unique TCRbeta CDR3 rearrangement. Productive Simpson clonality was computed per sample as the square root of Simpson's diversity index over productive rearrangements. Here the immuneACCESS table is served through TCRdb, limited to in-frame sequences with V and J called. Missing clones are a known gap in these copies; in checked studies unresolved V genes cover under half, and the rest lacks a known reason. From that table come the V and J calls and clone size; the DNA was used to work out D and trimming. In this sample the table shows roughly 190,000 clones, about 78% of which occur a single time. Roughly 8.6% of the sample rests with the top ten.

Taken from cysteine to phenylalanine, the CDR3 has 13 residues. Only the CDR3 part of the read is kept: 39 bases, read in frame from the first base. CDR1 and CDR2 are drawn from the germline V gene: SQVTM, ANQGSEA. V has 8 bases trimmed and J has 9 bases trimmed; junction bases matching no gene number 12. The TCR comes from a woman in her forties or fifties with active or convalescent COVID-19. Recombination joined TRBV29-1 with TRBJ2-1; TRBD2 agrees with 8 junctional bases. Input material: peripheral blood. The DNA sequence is TGCAGCCCGAGGAAAGCGGGAGATGGTGAGCAGTTCTTC. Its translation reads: CSPRKAGDGEQFF.